These T cell receptor beta chains were read from a single sample in a study of cytomegalovirus exposure and HLA in healthy donors. Sequencing used immunoSEQ multiplex PCR; TCRdb keeps in-frame clones, though not all of them. The sample includes some 140,000 clones, under 85% of them seen just once. Sequencing was carried out using PBMCs. Receptors were obtained from a man aged 18 to 30 in good health and CMV-seronegative. The CDR3 runs from the conserved cysteine through the conserved F or W. The D gene is left open where the match is weak. Some rows mark clone size as missing; the rest say once, few, many or name a class of expanded clone.

J gene: TRBJ2-2
clone size: .
D gene: TRBD1
V gene: TRBV5-4
CDR3 protein: CASSPGQGNTGELFF
CDR3 DNA: TGTGCCAGCAGCCCGGGACAGGGTAACACCGGGGAGCTGTTTTTT

J gene: TRBJ1-2
clone size: .
D gene: .
V gene: TRBV23-1
CDR3 protein: CASSKGVVSSDYGYTF
CDR3 DNA: TGCGCCAGCAGTAAAGGGGTCGTCAGCTCTGACTATGGCTACACCTTC

J gene: TRBJ1-6
clone size: once
D gene: .
V gene: TRBV14
CDR3 protein: CASSQDLLLNSPLHF
CDR3 DNA: TGTGCCAGCAGCCAAGACCTACTTCTTAATTCACCCCTCCACTTT

J gene: TRBJ2-1
clone size: .
D gene: .
V gene: TRBV9
CDR3 protein: CASSATAISYNEQFF
CDR3 DNA: TGTGCCAGCAGCGCAACAGCCATCTCCTACAATGAGCAGTTCTTC

J gene: TRBJ2-5
clone size: .
D gene: .
V gene: TRBV19
CDR3 protein: CASSATRTQETQYF
CDR3 DNA: TGTGCCAGTAGTGCCACTAGGACGCAAGAGACCCAGTACTTC

J gene: TRBJ1-1
clone size: .
D gene: .
V gene: TRBV9
CDR3 protein: CASSQIGSLNTEAFF
CDR3 DNA: TGTGCCAGCAGCCAGATCGGGTCCTTGAACACTGAAGCTTTCTTT

J gene: TRBJ1-1
clone size: .
D gene: TRBD1
V gene: TRBV5-1
CDR3 protein: CASSYGQGTTEAFF
CDR3 DNA: TGCGCCAGCAGCTACGGACAGGGTACCACTGAAGCTTTCTTT

J gene: TRBJ2-7
clone size: few
D gene: TRBD1
V gene: TRBV7-8
CDR3 protein: CASILGGSTSYEQYF
CDR3 DNA: TGTGCCAGCATCCTAGGGGGCTCTACCTCCTACGAGCAGTACTTC

J gene: TRBJ1-4
clone size: few
D gene: TRBD1
V gene: TRBV4-1
CDR3 protein: CASSVQGVERKLFF
CDR3 DNA: TGCGCCAGCAGCGTACAGGGGGTCGAACGAAAACTGTTTTTT

J gene: TRBJ1-2
clone size: .
D gene: .
V gene: TRBV7-9
CDR3 protein: CASSYDRTHGYTF
CDR3 DNA: TGTGCCAGCAGTTATGACAGGACTCATGGCTACACCTTC

J gene: TRBJ2-1
clone size: .
D gene: .
V gene: TRBV10-3
CDR3 protein: CAISESRAGSGNEQFF
CDR3 DNA: TGTGCCATCAGTGAGTCTAGGGCGGGCTCGGGCAATGAGCAGTTCTTC

J gene: TRBJ2-1
clone size: .
D gene: TRBD2
V gene: TRBV7-9
CDR3 protein: CASSLVASGDYNEQFF
CDR3 DNA: TGTGCCAGCAGCTTAGTTGCTAGCGGGGACTACAATGAGCAGTTCTTC

J gene: TRBJ1-1
clone size: .
D gene: .
V gene: TRBV6-5
CDR3 protein: CAASDTYTEAFF
CDR3 DNA: TGTGCCGCGTCCGACACTTACACTGAAGCTTTCTTT

J gene: TRBJ2-7
clone size: .
D gene: .
V gene: TRBV18
CDR3 protein: CASSPPGRGKSEQYF
CDR3 DNA: TGTGCCAGCTCACCACCGGGTAGGGGAAAATCCGAGCAGTACTTC

J gene: TRBJ1-1
clone size: .
D gene: TRBD1
V gene: TRBV6-6
CDR3 protein: CASRLDRGRNTEAFF
CDR3 DNA: TGTGCCAGCAGGCTTGACAGGGGCCGGAACACTGAAGCTTTCTTT

J gene: TRBJ2-7
clone size: .
D gene: .
V gene: TRBV5-5
CDR3 protein: CASSVPDSSYEQYF
CDR3 DNA: TGTGCCAGCAGCGTCCCTGACAGTTCCTACGAGCAGTACTTC

J gene: TRBJ1-2
clone size: .
D gene: .
V gene: TRBV7-2
CDR3 protein: CASSPWGPAPDYGYTF
CDR3 DNA: TGTGCCAGCAGCCCCTGGGGCCCAGCCCCCGACTATGGCTACACCTTC

J gene: TRBJ1-2
clone size: once
D gene: .
V gene: TRBV2
CDR3 protein: CASSPEEVGSQFRGYTF
CDR3 DNA: TGTGCCAGCAGTCCCGAGGAGGTTGGATCCCAGTTTCGAGGCTACACCTTC

J gene: TRBJ1-2
clone size: .
D gene: .
V gene: TRBV19
CDR3 protein: CASSMSRGGNTF
CDR3 DNA: TGTGCCAGTAGTATGTCCAGGGGTGGTAACACCTTC

J gene: TRBJ1-5
clone size: .
D gene: .
V gene: TRBV4-3
CDR3 protein: CASSQWAGDNNQPQHF
CDR3 DNA: TGCGCCAGCAGCCAATGGGCAGGGGATAACAATCAGCCCCAGCATTTT

J gene: TRBJ2-1
clone size: .
D gene: .
V gene: TRBV10-2
CDR3 protein: CASSEGTRIGREQFF
CDR3 DNA: TGCGCCAGCAGTGAGGGCACTAGAATTGGTCGTGAGCAGTTCTTC

J gene: TRBJ2-1
clone size: .
D gene: TRBD2
V gene: TRBV5-1
CDR3 protein: CASSLVAGANYNEQFF
CDR3 DNA: TGCGCCAGCAGCTTGGTAGCGGGGGCCAACTACAATGAGCAGTTCTTC

J gene: TRBJ1-1
clone size: .
D gene: .
V gene: TRBV6-1
CDR3 protein: CASLLGPNTEAFF
CDR3 DNA: TGTGCCAGCCTCTTGGGGCCGAACACTGAAGCTTTCTTT

J gene: TRBJ2-7
clone size: .
D gene: .
V gene: TRBV6-5
CDR3 protein: CASSDRYREQYF
CDR3 DNA: TGTGCCAGCAGCGACAGGTATCGCGAGCAGTACTTC

J gene: TRBJ1-3
clone size: .
D gene: TRBD1
V gene: TRBV9
CDR3 protein: CASSVSGGDEGNTIYF
CDR3 DNA: TGTGCCAGCAGCGTATCAGGGGGAGACGAGGGAAACACCATATATTTT

J gene: TRBJ1-5
clone size: few
D gene: .
V gene: TRBV4-1
CDR3 protein: CASSRGGMKSNQPQHF
CDR3 DNA: TGCGCCAGCAGCCGCGGCGGGATGAAAAGCAATCAGCCCCAGCATTTT

J gene: TRBJ1-4
clone size: many
D gene: .
V gene: TRBV18
CDR3 protein: CASSLQGGGKLFF
CDR3 DNA: TGTGCCAGCTCACTTCAGGGAGGTGGAAAACTGTTTTTT

J gene: TRBJ2-7
clone size: .
D gene: .
V gene: TRBV27
CDR3 protein: CASRHPQGAYEQYF
CDR3 DNA: TGTGCCAGCAGACACCCCCAGGGTGCCTACGAGCAGTACTTC

J gene: TRBJ2-7
clone size: once
D gene: .
V gene: TRBV19
CDR3 protein: CASSMTAGYEQYF
CDR3 DNA: TGTGCCAGTAGTATGACAGCCGGCTACGAGCAGTACTTC

J gene: TRBJ1-1
clone size: .
D gene: .
V gene: TRBV7-9
CDR3 protein: CASSLKGQNTEAFF
CDR3 DNA: TGTGCCAGCAGCTTAAAGGGACAGAACACTGAAGCTTTCTTT

J gene: TRBJ2-5
clone size: .
D gene: .
V gene: TRBV15
CDR3 protein: CATSRGRLQETQYF
CDR3 DNA: TGTGCCACCAGCAGAGGGAGACTCCAAGAGACCCAGTACTTC

J gene: TRBJ1-4
clone size: .
D gene: TRBD1
V gene: TRBV18
CDR3 protein: CASSPAGQGGEKLFF
CDR3 DNA: TGTGCCAGCTCACCAGCGGGACAGGGAGGGGAAAAACTGTTTTTT

J gene: TRBJ1-5
clone size: .
D gene: .
V gene: TRBV12-5
CDR3 protein: CASGLGGGANQPQHF
CDR3 DNA: TGTGCTAGTGGTTTGGGGGGGGGTGCCAATCAGCCCCAGCATTTT

J gene: TRBJ2-7
clone size: .
D gene: .
V gene: TRBV7-2
CDR3 protein: CASSLAGSSYEQYF
CDR3 DNA: TGTGCCAGCAGCTTAGCGGGCAGCTCCTACGAGCAGTACTTC

J gene: TRBJ2-7
clone size: .
D gene: TRBD1
V gene: TRBV5-1
CDR3 protein: CASSQRQGPYEQYF
CDR3 DNA: TGCGCCAGCAGCCAACGACAGGGGCCCTACGAGCAGTACTTC

J gene: TRBJ2-2
clone size: .
D gene: .
V gene: TRBV12-5
CDR3 protein: CASGLVRTNGDTGELFF
CDR3 DNA: TGTGCTAGTGGTTTGGTACGGACAAATGGCGACACCGGGGAGCTGTTTTTT

J gene: TRBJ1-5
clone size: .
D gene: .
V gene: TRBV2
CDR3 protein: CASSESTAYQPQHF
CDR3 DNA: TGTGCCAGCAGTGAATCGACAGCGTATCAGCCCCAGCATTTT

J gene: TRBJ1-1
clone size: few
D gene: .
V gene: TRBV4-3
CDR3 protein: CASSLRGGRTEAFF
CDR3 DNA: TGCGCCAGCAGCCTCCGGGGGGGGAGAACTGAAGCTTTCTTT

J gene: TRBJ2-2
clone size: .
D gene: TRBD2
V gene: TRBV6-1
CDR3 protein: CASSELGGGTGELFF
CDR3 DNA: TGTGCCAGCAGTGAACTCGGGGGGGGTACCGGGGAGCTGTTTTTT

J gene: TRBJ1-2
clone size: .
D gene: .
V gene: TRBV27
CDR3 protein: CASGIGVDYGYTF
CDR3 DNA: TGTGCCAGCGGCATAGGGGTGGACTATGGCTACACCTTC

J gene: TRBJ1-2
clone size: .
D gene: .
V gene: TRBV6-5
CDR3 protein: CASSYGQNYGYTF
CDR3 DNA: TGTGCCAGCAGTTACGGGCAGAATTATGGCTACACCTTC

J gene: TRBJ1-2
clone size: .
D gene: TRBD1
V gene: TRBV27
CDR3 protein: CASSSNTGTANYGYTF
CDR3 DNA: TGTGCCAGCAGTTCGAATACCGGGACAGCGAACTATGGCTACACCTTC

J gene: TRBJ2-3
clone size: .
D gene: .
V gene: TRBV7-6
CDR3 protein: CASSLRRSGGTDTQYF
CDR3 DNA: TGTGCCAGCAGCTTACGTCGTAGCGGCGGCACAGATACGCAGTATTTT

J gene: TRBJ2-1
clone size: .
D gene: .
V gene: TRBV11-2
CDR3 protein: CASSSRVPEQFF
CDR3 DNA: TGTGCCAGCAGCTCGAGGGTCCCAGAGCAGTTCTTC

J gene: TRBJ2-1
clone size: .
D gene: .
V gene: TRBV19
CDR3 protein: CASTRGGSSYNEQFF
CDR3 DNA: TGTGCCAGTACCCGCGGGGGCAGCTCCTACAATGAGCAGTTCTTC

J gene: TRBJ2-7
clone size: .
D gene: TRBD2
V gene: TRBV19
CDR3 protein: CASSTLAGGTYEQYF
CDR3 DNA: TGTGCCAGTAGTACCCTAGCGGGGGGTACCTACGAGCAGTACTTC

J gene: TRBJ1-6
clone size: .
D gene: .
V gene: TRBV7-8
CDR3 protein: CASSPGDAYNSPLHF
CDR3 DNA: TGTGCCAGCAGCCCCGGGGATGCCTATAATTCACCCCTCCACTTT

J gene: TRBJ1-1
clone size: many
D gene: TRBD1
V gene: TRBV5-4
CDR3 protein: CASSAGQGFLGNTEAFF
CDR3 DNA: TGTGCCAGCAGCGCGGGACAGGGGTTTTTAGGAAACACTGAAGCTTTCTTT

J gene: TRBJ2-3
clone size: once
D gene: .
V gene: TRBV4-3
CDR3 protein: CASSQGVHRGTDTQYF
CDR3 DNA: TGCGCCAGCAGCCAGGGGGTACACAGGGGCACAGATACGCAGTATTTT

J gene: TRBJ1-4
clone size: .
D gene: .
V gene: TRBV19
CDR3 protein: CASRPTTITTNEKLFF
CDR3 DNA: TGTGCCAGTAGACCTACGACAATAACAACTAATGAAAAACTGTTTTTT

J gene: TRBJ1-1
clone size: few
D gene: TRBD1
V gene: TRBV5-1
CDR3 protein: CASSSQEGAGEAFF
CDR3 DNA: TGCGCCAGCAGCTCCCAGGAGGGGGCGGGTGAAGCTTTCTTT

J gene: TRBJ2-2
clone size: .
D gene: .
V gene: TRBV19
CDR3 protein: CASSIYFTGELFF
CDR3 DNA: TGTGCCAGTAGTATTTACTTCACCGGGGAGCTGTTTTTT

J gene: TRBJ1-5
clone size: .
D gene: .
V gene: TRBV11-2
CDR3 protein: CASSLDAGFNQPQHF
CDR3 DNA: TGTGCCAGCAGCTTAGATGCAGGGTTTAATCAGCCCCAGCATTTT

J gene: TRBJ2-2
clone size: .
D gene: .
V gene: TRBV14
CDR3 protein: CASSPLMGELFF
CDR3 DNA: TGTGCCAGCAGCCCCTTAATGGGGGAGCTGTTTTTT

J gene: TRBJ2-5
clone size: .
D gene: TRBD2
V gene: TRBV6-1
CDR3 protein: CASSHGLARETQYF
CDR3 DNA: TGTGCCAGCAGCCATGGACTAGCCCGAGAGACCCAGTACTTC

J gene: TRBJ2-2
clone size: .
D gene: TRBD1
V gene: TRBV5-8
CDR3 protein: CASSHGTGDTGELFF
CDR3 DNA: TGTGCCAGCAGCCATGGGACAGGTGACACCGGGGAGCTGTTTTTT

J gene: TRBJ2-6
clone size: few
D gene: TRBD2
V gene: TRBV7-6
CDR3 protein: CASSSREGPSGANVLTF
CDR3 DNA: TGTGCCAGCAGCTCGAGGGAGGGTCCCTCTGGGGCCAACGTCCTGACTTTC

J gene: TRBJ2-5
clone size: once
D gene: .
V gene: TRBV6-6
CDR3 protein: CASSYPGSETQYF
CDR3 DNA: TGTGCCAGCAGTTACCCGGGGTCGGAGACCCAGTACTTC

J gene: TRBJ2-1
clone size: .
D gene: TRBD1
V gene: TRBV11-3
CDR3 protein: CASSPHWGQGSSYNEQFF
CDR3 DNA: TGTGCCAGCAGCCCCCACTGGGGACAGGGTAGCTCCTACAATGAGCAGTTCTTC